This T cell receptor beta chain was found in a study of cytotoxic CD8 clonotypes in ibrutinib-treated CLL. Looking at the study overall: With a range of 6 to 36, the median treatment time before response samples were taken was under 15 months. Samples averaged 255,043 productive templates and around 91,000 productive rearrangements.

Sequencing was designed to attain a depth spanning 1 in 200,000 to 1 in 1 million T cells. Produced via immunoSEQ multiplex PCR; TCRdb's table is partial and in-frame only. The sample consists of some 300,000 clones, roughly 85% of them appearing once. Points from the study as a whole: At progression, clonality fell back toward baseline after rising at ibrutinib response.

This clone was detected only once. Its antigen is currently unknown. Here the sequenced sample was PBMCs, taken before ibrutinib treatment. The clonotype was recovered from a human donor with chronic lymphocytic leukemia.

Here the CDR3 DNA reads TGTGCCAGCAGCCTGGGGGCTAGCTACGAGCAGTACTTC. Translating gives CASSLGASYEQYF. V is TRBV5-4 and J is TRBJ2-7; D might be TRBD1 (6 bases). The germline CDR1 and CDR2 sequences are SGHNT and YYREEE (reference sequence). V dropped 4 bases and J dropped 3 bases, with 11 bases sitting between them. This CDR3 has 13 amino acids.